This T cell receptor (beta chain) was identified during a study of T-cell memory formation after mild COVID-19. This clonotype occurred a few times. The target antigen is unknown. The CDR3 is 10 residues long. The V and J ends lost 4 bases and 14 bases respectively, with 12 bases between them. In germline, CDR1 is SQVTM, CDR2 ANQGSEA. Study-wide points: Memory from before infection featured some responding clones, which suggests cross-reactive memory joined.

Researchers used 5'RACE with constant-segment primers to make TCR alpha and TCR beta cDNA libraries that carry sample barcodes and UMIs. In TCRdb, the 5' RACE reads were re-called with MiXCR into one record per CDR3 protein. The table has approximately 300,000 distinct CDR3 sequences, approximately 8% seen once. V and J are TRBV29-1 and TRBJ2-1; D gene uncertain. The TCR was taken from a man aged 18 to 30 who had mild COVID-19 (a few samples of this study predate the infection). Cell type and time point are not known. Sequencing used PBMCs or a T cell subset sorted from them (not recorded which). CDR3 in amino acids: CSVAGVIEFF. The DNA of the CDR3 is TGCAGCGTTGCTGGGGTAATTGAGTTCTTC.